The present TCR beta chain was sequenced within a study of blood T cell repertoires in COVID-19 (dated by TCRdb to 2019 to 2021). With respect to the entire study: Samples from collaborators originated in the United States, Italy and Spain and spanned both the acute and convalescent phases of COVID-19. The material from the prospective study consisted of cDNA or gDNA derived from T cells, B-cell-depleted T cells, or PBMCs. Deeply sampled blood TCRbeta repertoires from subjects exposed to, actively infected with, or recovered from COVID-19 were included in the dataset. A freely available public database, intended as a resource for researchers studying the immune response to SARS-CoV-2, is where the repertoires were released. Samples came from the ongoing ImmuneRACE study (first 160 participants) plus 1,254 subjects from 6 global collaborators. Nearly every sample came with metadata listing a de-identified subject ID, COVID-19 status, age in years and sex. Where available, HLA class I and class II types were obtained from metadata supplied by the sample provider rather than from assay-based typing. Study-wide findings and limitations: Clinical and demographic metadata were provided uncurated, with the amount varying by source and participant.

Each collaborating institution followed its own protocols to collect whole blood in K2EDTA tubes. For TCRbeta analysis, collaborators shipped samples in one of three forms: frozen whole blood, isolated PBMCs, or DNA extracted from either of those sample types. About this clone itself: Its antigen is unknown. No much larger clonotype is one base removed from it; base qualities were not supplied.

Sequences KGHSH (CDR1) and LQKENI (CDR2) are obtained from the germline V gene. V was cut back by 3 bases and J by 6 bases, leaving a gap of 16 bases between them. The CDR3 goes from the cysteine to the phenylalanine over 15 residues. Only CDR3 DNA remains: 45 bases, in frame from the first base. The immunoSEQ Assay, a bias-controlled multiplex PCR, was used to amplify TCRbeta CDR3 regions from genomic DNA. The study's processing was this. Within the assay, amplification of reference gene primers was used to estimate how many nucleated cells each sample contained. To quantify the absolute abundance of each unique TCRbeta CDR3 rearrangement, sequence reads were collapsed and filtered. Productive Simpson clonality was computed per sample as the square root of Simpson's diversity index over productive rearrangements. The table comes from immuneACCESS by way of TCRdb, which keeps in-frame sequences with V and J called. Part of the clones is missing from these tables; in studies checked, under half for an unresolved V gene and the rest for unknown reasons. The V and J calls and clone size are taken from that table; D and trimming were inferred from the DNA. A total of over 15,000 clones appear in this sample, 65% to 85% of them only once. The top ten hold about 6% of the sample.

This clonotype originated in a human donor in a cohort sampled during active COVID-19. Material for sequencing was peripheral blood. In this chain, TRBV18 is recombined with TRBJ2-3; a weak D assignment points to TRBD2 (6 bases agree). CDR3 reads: CASSPGGLPRDTQYF. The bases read TGTGCCAGCTCACCGGGGGGACTCCCGAGGGATACGCAGTATTTT.